This section outlines one T cell receptor beta chain sequence together with its context. Its antigen is not identified. Libraries were prepared by immunoSEQ multiplex PCR; TCRdb keeps only in-frame clonotypes and omits some of them. The sample includes about 1,600 clones, approximately 90% of them seen just once. Per germline, CDR1 SEHNR and CDR2 FQNEAQ (reference sequence). V was trimmed by 5 bases and J by 5 bases, leaving 12 bases between them. The CDR3 is 13 residues long. This sample is drawn from a study of STAT3 mutations in large granular lymphocyte leukemia. Whole-study context: Roughly half the longitudinally sequenced T-LGLL patients had canonical STAT3 mutations. General study results and limits: Every T-LGLL patient had at least one immunodominant TCRbeta clonotype. Suggested: STAT3 mutation was not the ancestral event for these clonal expansions. In some patients, a small highly pathogenic clone possibly went undetected.

The specimen sequenced was peripheral blood mononuclear cells. The chain uses TRBV7-9 and TRBJ1-1, with D unclear. This receptor was taken from a woman in her thirties or forties with T-cell large granular lymphocyte leukemia. Some clones in this sample may be carry-over from other donors' samples. CDR3 residues: CASSRVGETEAFF. In nucleotides, the CDR3 is TGTGCCAGCAGCCGCGTGGGTGAAACTGAAGCTTTCTTT.